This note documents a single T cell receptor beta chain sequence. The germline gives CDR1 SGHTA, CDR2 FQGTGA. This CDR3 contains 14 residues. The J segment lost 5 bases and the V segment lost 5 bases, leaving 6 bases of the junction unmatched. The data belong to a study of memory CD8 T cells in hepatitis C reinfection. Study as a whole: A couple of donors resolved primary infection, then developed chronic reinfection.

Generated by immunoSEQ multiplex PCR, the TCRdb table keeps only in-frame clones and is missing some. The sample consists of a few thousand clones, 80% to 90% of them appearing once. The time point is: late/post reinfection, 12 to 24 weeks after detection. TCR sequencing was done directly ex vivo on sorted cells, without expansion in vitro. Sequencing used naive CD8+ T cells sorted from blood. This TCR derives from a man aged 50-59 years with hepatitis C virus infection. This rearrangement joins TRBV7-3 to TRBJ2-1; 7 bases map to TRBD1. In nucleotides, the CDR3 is TGTGCCAGCAGCAGACAGGGCCTACACAATGAGCAGTTCTTC. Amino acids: CASSRQGLHNEQFF.